A selection of T cell receptor beta chains follows, all from one sample in a study of cytomegalovirus exposure and HLA in healthy donors. Sequenced by immunoSEQ multiplex PCR; TCRdb stores in-frame clones only, minus some. This sample has about 55,000 clones, with approximately 71% found just once. Sequencing was carried out using PBMCs. The receptor set was obtained from a man aged 40-50 years in good health and CMV-seropositive. CDR3s include the opening cysteine and the closing phenylalanine or tryptophan. Fields, in order: CDR3 DNA, CDR3 protein, J gene, CDR3 length, clone size, D gene, V gene. D genes are given only for firm matches. Part of the rows lack a size; the others show once, few, many or a class for expanded clones.

CDR3 DNA: TGTGCCAGCAGTCCTGACAGGAACTATGGCTACACCTTC
CDR3 protein: CASSPDRNYGYTF
J gene: TRBJ1-2
CDR3 length: 13
clone size: NA
D gene: NA
V gene: TRBV2

CDR3 DNA: TGTGCCAGCAGTTACTCCGGGATCGGCTACACCTTC
CDR3 protein: CASSYSGIGYTF
J gene: TRBJ1-2
CDR3 length: 12
clone size: NA
D gene: NA
V gene: TRBV6-6

CDR3 DNA: TGTGCCAGCAGTTACACCCGGACAGGGCGCGGTCAGCCCCAGCATTTT
CDR3 protein: CASSYTRTGRGQPQHF
J gene: TRBJ1-5
CDR3 length: 16
clone size: NA
D gene: TRBD1
V gene: TRBV6-5

CDR3 DNA: TGTGCTAGCAGCCGACCAGGGGGTGGGGAGACCCAGTACTTC
CDR3 protein: CASSRPGGGETQYF
J gene: TRBJ2-5
CDR3 length: 14
clone size: NA
D gene: TRBD1
V gene: TRBV7-7

CDR3 DNA: TGTGCCAGCAGTTTAATCGGGACAGGGTTGGGATACTACACCTTC
CDR3 protein: CASSLIGTGLGYYTF
J gene: TRBJ1-2
CDR3 length: 15
clone size: NA
D gene: TRBD1
V gene: TRBV27

CDR3 DNA: TGTGCCAGCTCAACTACCCTTAATGAAAAACTGTTTTTT
CDR3 protein: CASSTTLNEKLFF
J gene: TRBJ1-4
CDR3 length: 13
clone size: NA
D gene: NA
V gene: TRBV18

CDR3 DNA: TGTGCCACTACAACAGGAAACATCTATGGCTACACCTTC
CDR3 protein: CATTTGNIYGYTF
J gene: TRBJ1-2
CDR3 length: 13
clone size: once
D gene: NA
V gene: TRBV28

CDR3 DNA: TGTGCCAGCAGCCTTGGACAGGGGGAGGCCGAGACCCAGTACTTC
CDR3 protein: CASSLGQGEAETQYF
J gene: TRBJ2-5
CDR3 length: 15
clone size: NA
D gene: TRBD1
V gene: TRBV5-8

CDR3 DNA: TGTGCCAGCAGTGAGGAAGGACAGGGGGAAGCTTTCTTT
CDR3 protein: CASSEEGQGEAFF
J gene: TRBJ1-1
CDR3 length: 13
clone size: NA
D gene: TRBD1
V gene: TRBV2

CDR3 DNA: TGTGCCAGCAGCGTAACCAGTATAACAGATACGCAGTATTTT
CDR3 protein: CASSVTSITDTQYF
J gene: TRBJ2-3
CDR3 length: 14
clone size: once
D gene: NA
V gene: TRBV9